These T cell receptor beta chains were read from a single sample in a study of T cells after yellow fever vaccination. TCRdb called the 5' RACE reads again in MiXCR, with one record for every CDR3 protein. The sample contains under 80,000 distinct CDR3 sequences, around 7.4% of which appear only once. This specimen was CD8+ T cells sorted from PBMCs, taken 15 days after the yellow fever booster vaccination. The receptor set was obtained from a man aged 30-40 years who received the YFV17D yellow fever vaccine. The CDR3 runs from the conserved cysteine through the conserved F or W. Fields, in order: D gene, V gene, J gene, clone size, CDR3 DNA, CDR3 protein. A D gene is named only where the DNA matches it firmly. Each size is once, few or many counts, or a class when the clone is expanded.

d_gene: TRBD2; v_gene: TRBV29-1; j_gene: TRBJ2-2; abundance: many; CDR3nt: TGCAGCGTTGAAGGGGCCGGGAGGGGCGGGGAGCTGTTTTTT; CDR3aa: CSVEGAGRGGELFF
d_gene: -; v_gene: TRBV4-2; j_gene: TRBJ1-1; abundance: many; CDR3nt: TGTGCCAGCAGCCAGGGGGCCCAGTCTGAAGCTTTCTTT; CDR3aa: CASSQGAQSEAFF
d_gene: -; v_gene: TRBV4-2; j_gene: TRBJ1-3; abundance: many; CDR3nt: TGTGCCAGCAGCGGAAGAGACAGGAACTCTGGAAACACCATATATTTT; CDR3aa: CASSGRDRNSGNTIYF
d_gene: TRBD1; v_gene: TRBV28; j_gene: TRBJ2-7; abundance: many; CDR3nt: TGTGCCAGCAGTTCCGGACAGGGGGGCTCCTACGAGCAGTACTTC; CDR3aa: CASSSGQGGSYEQYF
d_gene: -; v_gene: TRBV29-1; j_gene: TRBJ2-5; abundance: many; CDR3nt: TGCAGCGTTCGGGATTACCAAGTTACCCAGTACTTC; CDR3aa: CSVRDYQVTQYF
d_gene: -; v_gene: TRBV19; j_gene: TRBJ1-1; abundance: many; CDR3nt: TGTGCCAGTAGTATCACCGGGACGACTGAAGCTTTCTTT; CDR3aa: CASSITGTTEAFF
d_gene: TRBD2; v_gene: TRBV30; j_gene: TRBJ2-1; abundance: many; CDR3nt: TGTGCCTGGAGCACCGGGGGGGCCACCTACAATGAGCAGTTCTTC; CDR3aa: CAWSTGGATYNEQFF
d_gene: -; v_gene: TRBV2; j_gene: TRBJ2-3; abundance: many; CDR3nt: TGTGCCAGCAGTGAAGCCCCCGTGGGCGATACGCAGTATTTT; CDR3aa: CASSEAPVGDTQYF
d_gene: TRBD1; v_gene: TRBV7-6; j_gene: TRBJ1-2; abundance: many; CDR3nt: TGTGCCAGCAGCCCCGACCGGACAGGCTATGGCTACACCTTC; CDR3aa: CASSPDRTGYGYTF
d_gene: -; v_gene: TRBV28; j_gene: TRBJ2-7; abundance: many; CDR3nt: TGTGCCAGCAGTCTAATGGGACCACCTGGCGAGCAGTACTTC; CDR3aa: CASSLMGPPGEQYF